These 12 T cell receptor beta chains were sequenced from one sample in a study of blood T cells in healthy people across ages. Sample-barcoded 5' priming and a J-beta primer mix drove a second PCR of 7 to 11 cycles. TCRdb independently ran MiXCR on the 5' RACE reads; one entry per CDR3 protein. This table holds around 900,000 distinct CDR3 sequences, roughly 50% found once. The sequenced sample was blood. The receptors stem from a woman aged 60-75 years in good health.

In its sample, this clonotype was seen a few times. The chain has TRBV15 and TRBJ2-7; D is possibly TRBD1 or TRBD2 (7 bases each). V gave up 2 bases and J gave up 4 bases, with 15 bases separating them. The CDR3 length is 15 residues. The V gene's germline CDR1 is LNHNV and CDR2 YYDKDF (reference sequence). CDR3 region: CATSRRQGGFYEQYF. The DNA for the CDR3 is TGTGCCACCAGCAGAAGGCAGGGGGGGTTTTACGAGCAGTACTTC.

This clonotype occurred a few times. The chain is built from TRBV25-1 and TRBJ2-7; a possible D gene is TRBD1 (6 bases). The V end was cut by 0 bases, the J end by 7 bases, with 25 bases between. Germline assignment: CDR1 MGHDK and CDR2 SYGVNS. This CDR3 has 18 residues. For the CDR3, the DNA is TGTGCCAGCAGTGAATATAACAGGGCCATCAGGACCCGCCTAGAGCAGTACTTC. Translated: CASSEYNRAIRTRLEQYF.

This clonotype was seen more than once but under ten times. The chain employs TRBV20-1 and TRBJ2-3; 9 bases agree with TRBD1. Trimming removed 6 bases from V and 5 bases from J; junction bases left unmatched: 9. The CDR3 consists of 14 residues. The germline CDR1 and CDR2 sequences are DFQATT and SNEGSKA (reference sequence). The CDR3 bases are TGCAGTGCGAAACAGGGGGCAAGGTTAGATACGCAGTATTTT. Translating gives CSAKQGARLDTQYF.

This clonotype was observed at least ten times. The CDR3 coding sequence is TGTGCCAGCAGCTTAGGACTAGCGGGAGTTCGGGAGCAGTACTTC. Amino acid sequence: CASSLGLAGVREQYF. This rearrangement joins TRBV7-2 to TRBJ2-7; TRBD2 agrees at 12 bases. The ends lost 1 base at V and 7 bases at J; junction bases unmatched: 5. From germline, CDR1 is SGHTA and CDR2 FQGNSA. The CDR3 totals 15 residues.

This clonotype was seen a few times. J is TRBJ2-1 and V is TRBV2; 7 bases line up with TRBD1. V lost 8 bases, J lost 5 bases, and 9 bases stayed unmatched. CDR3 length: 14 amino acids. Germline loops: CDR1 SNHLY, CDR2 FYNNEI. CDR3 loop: CASQDRVNDNEQFF. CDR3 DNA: TGTGCCAGCCAAGACAGGGTCAACGACAATGAGCAGTTCTTC.

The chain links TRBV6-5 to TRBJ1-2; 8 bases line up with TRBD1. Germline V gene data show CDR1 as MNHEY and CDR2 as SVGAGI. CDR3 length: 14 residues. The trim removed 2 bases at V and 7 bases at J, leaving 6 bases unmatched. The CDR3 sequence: CASSYTGTGIGYTF. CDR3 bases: TGTGCCAGCAGTTACACCGGGACAGGTATTGGCTACACCTTC.

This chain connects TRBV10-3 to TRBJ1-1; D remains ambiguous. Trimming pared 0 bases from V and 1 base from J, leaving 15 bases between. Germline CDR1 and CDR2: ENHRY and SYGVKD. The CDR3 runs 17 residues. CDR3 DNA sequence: TGTGCCATCAGTGAGTCGGGCCCCGGACGGGGGAACACTGAAGCTTTCTTT. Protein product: CAISESGPGRGNTEAFF.

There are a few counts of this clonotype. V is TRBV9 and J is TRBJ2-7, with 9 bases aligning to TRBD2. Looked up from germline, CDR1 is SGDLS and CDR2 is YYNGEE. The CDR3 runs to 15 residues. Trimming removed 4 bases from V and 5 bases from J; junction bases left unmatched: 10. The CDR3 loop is CASSSSGTSFHEQYF. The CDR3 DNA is TGTGCCAGCAGCTCATCCGGGACTAGCTTCCACGAGCAGTACTTC.

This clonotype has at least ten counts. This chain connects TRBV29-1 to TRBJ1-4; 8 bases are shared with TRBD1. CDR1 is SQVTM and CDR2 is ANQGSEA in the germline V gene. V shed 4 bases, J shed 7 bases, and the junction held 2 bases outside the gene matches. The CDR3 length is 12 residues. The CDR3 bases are TGCAGCGTTGGACAGGGGAGTGAAAAACTGTTTTTT. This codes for CSVGQGSEKLFF.

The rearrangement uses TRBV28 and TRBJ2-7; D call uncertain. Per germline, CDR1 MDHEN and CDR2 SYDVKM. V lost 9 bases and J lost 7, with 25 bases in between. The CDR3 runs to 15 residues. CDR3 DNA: TGTGCCAGTCGTATCGAGAGTTGGTCCTACAATGAGCAGTACTTC. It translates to CASRIESWSYNEQYF.

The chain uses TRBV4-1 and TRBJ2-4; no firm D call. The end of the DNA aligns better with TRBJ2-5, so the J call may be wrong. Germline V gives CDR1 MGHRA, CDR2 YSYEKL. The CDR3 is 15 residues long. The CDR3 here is CASSAPSQAAETQYF. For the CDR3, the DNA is TGCGCCAGCAGCGCGCCATCCCAGGCAGCGGAGACCCAGTACTTC.

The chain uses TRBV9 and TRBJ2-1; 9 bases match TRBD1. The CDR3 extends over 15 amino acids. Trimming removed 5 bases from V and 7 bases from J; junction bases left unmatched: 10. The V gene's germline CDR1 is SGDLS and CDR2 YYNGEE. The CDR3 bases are TGTGCCAGCAGTCCCCGGGACAGGGTACTAAATGAGCAGTTCTTC. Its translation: CASSPRDRVLNEQFF.